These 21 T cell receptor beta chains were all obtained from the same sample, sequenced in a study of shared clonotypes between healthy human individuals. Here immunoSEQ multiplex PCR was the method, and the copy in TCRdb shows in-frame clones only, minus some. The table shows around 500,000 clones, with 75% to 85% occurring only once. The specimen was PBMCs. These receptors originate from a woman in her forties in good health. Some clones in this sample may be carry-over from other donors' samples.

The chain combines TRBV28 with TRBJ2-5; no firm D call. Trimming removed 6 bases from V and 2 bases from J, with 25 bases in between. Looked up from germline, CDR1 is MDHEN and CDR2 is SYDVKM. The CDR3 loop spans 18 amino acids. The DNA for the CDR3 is TGTGCCAGCAGCCCCCCGGGCAGCCCTAGTCTTGCGCAAGAGACCCAGTACTTC. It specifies CASSPPGSPSLAQETQYF.

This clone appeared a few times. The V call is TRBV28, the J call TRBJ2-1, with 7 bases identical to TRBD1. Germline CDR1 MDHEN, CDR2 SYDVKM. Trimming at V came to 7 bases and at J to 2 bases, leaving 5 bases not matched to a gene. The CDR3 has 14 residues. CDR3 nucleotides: TGTGCCAGCATCCCGGACAGGACCTACAATGAGCAGTTCTTC. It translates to CASIPDRTYNEQFF.

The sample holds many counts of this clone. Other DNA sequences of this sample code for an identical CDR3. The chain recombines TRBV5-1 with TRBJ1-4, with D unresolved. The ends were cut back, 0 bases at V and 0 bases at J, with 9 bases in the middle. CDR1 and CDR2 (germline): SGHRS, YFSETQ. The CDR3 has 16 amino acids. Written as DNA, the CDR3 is TGCGCCAGCAGCTTGGGAGGCCAGGCAACTAATGAAAAACTGTTTTTT. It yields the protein CASSLGGQATNEKLFF.

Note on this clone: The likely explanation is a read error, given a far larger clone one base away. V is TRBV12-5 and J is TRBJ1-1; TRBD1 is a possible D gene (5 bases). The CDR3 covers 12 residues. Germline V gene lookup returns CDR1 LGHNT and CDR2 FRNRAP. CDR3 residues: CAGGYDRSEAFF. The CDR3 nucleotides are TGTGCTGGTGGCTACGACAGATCTGAAGCTTTCTTT. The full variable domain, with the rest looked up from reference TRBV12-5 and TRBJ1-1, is DARVTQTPRHKVTEMGQEVTMRCQPILGHNTVFWYRQTMMQGLELLAYFRNRAPLDDSGMPKDRFSAEMPDATLATLKIQPSEPRDSAVYFCAGGYDRSEAFFGQGTRLTVV.

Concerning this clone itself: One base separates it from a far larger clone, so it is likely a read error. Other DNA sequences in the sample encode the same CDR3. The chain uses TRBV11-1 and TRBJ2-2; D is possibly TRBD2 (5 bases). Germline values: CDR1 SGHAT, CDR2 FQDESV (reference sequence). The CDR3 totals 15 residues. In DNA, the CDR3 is TGTGCCAGACTTCGTCCTCCGGTTCGCGCCGGGGAGCTGTTTTTC. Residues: CARLRPPVRAGELFF.

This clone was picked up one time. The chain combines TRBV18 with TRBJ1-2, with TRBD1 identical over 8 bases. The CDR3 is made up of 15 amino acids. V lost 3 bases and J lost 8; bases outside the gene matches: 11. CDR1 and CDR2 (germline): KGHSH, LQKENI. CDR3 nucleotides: TGTGCCAGCTCACCGGGTGGACAGGGTACCCAGGGCTACACCTTC. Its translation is CASSPGGQGTQGYTF. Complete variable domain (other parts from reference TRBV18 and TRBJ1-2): NAGVMQNPRHLVRRRGQEARLRCSPMKGHSHVYWYRQLPEEGLKFMVYLQKENIIDESGMPKERFSAEFPKEGPSILRIQQVVRGDSAAYFCASSPGGQGTQGYTFGSGTRLTVV.

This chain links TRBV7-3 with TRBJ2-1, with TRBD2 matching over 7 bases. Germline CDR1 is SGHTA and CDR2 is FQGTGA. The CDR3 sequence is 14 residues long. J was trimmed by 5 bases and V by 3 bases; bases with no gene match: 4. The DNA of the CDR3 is TGTGCCAGCAGCTTGAGCGGGGCTAACAATGAGCAGTTCTTC. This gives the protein CASSLSGANNEQFF.

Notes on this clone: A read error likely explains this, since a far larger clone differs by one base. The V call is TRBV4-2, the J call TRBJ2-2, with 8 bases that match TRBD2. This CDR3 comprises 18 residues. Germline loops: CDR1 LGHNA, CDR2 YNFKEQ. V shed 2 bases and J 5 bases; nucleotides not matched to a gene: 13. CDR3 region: CASSQFLSAGAPTGELFF. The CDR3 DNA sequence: TGTGCCAGCAGCCAATTCCTCTCAGCGGGAGCCCCTACCGGGGAGCTGTTTTTT.

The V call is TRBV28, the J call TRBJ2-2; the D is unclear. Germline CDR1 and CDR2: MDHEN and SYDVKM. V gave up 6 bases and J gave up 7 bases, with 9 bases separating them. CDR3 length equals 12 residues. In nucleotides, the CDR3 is TGTGCCAGCAGGTCCCGGTACGGGGAGCTGTTTTTT. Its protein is CASRSRYGELFF.

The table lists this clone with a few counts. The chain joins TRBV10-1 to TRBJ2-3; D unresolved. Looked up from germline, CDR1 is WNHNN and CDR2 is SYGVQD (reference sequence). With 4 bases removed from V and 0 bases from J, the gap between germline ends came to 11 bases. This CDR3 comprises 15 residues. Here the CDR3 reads CASSAIQASTDTQYF. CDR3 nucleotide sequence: TGCGCCAGCAGTGCGATACAAGCAAGCACAGATACGCAGTATTTT.

The CDR3 region is CASSLGNSGNTIYF. The CDR3 coding sequence is TGTGCCAGCAGCTTGGGTAATTCTGGAAACACCATATATTTT. This chain joins TRBV7-2 and TRBJ1-3; D is uncertain. Between the trimmed V and J ends, which lost 3 bases and 1 base, there was a span of 7 bases. The germline V gene encodes CDR1 SGHTA and CDR2 FQGNSA. The length of the CDR3 is 14 residues.

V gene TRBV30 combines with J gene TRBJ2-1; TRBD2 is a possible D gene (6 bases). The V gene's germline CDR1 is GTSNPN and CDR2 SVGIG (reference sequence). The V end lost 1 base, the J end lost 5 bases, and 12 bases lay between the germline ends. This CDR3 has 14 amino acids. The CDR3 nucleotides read TGTGCCTGGAGTGCCTTGCGGAGGGACAATGAGCAGTTCTTC. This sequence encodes CAWSALRRDNEQFF.

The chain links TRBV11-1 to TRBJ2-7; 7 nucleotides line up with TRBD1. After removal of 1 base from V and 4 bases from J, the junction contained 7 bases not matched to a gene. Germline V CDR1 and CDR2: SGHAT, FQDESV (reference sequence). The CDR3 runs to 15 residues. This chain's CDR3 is CASSLVGGRLYEQYF. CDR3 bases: TGTGCCAGCAGCTTAGTAGGGGGCAGGTTGTACGAGCAGTACTTC.

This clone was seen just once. The CDR3 DNA reads as TGTGCCAGCAGCAAAGCGCTTTGGACAGAAACTATGAACACTGAAGCTTTCTTT. It translates to CASSKALWTETMNTEAFF. V is TRBV21-1 and J is TRBJ1-1; the table names TRBD1, a call not compared with the DNA. TRBV21-1 is a recognized pseudogene. CDR3 length: 18 amino acids.

CDR3 DNA sequence: TGCGCCAGCAGCTTCTGGGGGGGTCAAGAGACCCAGTACTTC. This gives the protein CASSFWGGQETQYF. V gene TRBV5-1 combines with J gene TRBJ2-5, with 7 bases matching TRBD2. The V gene's germline CDR1 is SGHRS and CDR2 YFSETQ. This CDR3 is 14 amino acids long. Unmatched junction bases numbered 3, after V lost 2 bases and J lost 2 bases.

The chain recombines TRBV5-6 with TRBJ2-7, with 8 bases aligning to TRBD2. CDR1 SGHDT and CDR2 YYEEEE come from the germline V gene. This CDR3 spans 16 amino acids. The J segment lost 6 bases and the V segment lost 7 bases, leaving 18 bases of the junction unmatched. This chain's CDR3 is CASGLLGGAQLGEQYF. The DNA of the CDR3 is TGTGCCAGCGGGCTGCTCGGGGGGGCGCAGCTAGGCGAGCAGTACTTC.

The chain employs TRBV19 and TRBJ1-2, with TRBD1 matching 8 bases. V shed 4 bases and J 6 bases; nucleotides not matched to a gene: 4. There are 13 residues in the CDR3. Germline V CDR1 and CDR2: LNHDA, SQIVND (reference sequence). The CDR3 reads CASSTGGFDGYTF. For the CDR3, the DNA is TGTGCCAGTAGTACAGGGGGCTTTGATGGCTACACCTTC.

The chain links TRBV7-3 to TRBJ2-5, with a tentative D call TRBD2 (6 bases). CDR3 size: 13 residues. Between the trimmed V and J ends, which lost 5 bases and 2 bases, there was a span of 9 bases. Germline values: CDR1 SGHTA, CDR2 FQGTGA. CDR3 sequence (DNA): TGTGCCAGCAGCCGGGGACTGCAAGAGACCCAGTACTTC. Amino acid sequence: CASSRGLQETQYF.

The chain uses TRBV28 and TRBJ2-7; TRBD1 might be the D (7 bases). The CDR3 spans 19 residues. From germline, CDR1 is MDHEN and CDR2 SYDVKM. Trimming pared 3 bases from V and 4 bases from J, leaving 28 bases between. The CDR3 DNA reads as TGTGCCAGCAGTTTTGTTTTATCCCCCTCCAGGGGGGTAATTTACGAGCAGTACTTC. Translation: CASSFVLSPSRGVIYEQYF.

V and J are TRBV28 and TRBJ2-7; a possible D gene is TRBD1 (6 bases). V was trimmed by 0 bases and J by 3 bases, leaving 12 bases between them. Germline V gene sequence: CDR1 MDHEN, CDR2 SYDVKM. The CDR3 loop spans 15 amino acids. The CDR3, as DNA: TGTGCCAGCAGTTTATGGGGGGCCAAGGACTACGAGCAGTACTTC. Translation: CASSLWGAKDYEQYF.

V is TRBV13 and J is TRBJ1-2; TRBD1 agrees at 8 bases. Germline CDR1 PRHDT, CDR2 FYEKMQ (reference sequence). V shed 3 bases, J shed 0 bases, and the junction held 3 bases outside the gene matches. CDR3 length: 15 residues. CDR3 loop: CASSFLDRANYGYTF. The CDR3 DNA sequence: TGTGCCAGCAGCTTCTTGGACAGGGCTAACTATGGCTACACCTTC.